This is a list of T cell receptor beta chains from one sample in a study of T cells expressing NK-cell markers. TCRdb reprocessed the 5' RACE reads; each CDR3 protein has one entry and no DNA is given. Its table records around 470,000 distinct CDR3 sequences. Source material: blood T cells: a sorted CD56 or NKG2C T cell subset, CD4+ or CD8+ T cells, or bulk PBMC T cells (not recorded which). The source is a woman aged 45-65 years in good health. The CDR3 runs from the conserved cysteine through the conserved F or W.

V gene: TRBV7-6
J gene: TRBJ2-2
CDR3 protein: CASSLEGGALPTGELFF

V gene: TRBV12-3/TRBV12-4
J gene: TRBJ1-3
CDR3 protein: CASRDVSGNTIYF

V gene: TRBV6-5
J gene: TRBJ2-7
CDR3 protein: CASSYSRGGSTSGSSEQYF

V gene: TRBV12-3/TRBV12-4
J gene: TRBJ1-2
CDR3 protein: CASSSTGGPNGYTF

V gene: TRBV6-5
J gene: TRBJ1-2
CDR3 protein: CASSQGQPRYGYTF

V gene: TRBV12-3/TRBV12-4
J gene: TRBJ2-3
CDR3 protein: CASSLSGGLADTQYF

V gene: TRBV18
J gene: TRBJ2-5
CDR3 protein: CASSPSADRKETQYF

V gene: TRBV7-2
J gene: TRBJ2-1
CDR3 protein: CASSLVGGSGKGDNEQFF

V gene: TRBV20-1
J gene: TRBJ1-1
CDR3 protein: CSARVKGINEAFF

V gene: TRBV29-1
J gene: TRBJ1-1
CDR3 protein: CSVALGQGTEAFF

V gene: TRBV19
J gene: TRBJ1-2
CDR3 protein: CASSAPRRDPNYGYTF

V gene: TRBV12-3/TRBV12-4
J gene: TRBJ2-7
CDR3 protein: CASRRGSGSTYEQYF

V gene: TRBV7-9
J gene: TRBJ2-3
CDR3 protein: CASSLFEGLTDTQYF

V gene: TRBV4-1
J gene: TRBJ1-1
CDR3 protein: CASSGKGLRDTEAFF

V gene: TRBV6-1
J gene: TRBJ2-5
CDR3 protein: CASSELNLQETQYF

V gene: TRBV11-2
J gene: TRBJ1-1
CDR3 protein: CASSLVRGNAEAFF

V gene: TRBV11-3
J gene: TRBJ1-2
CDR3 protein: CASSFEGARSNYGYTF

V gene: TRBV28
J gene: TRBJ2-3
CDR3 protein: CASSPTGGLDTQYF

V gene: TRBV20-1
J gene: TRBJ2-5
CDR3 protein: CSATRDLGREYF

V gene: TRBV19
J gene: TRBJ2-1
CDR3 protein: CASSPDGPRQFF

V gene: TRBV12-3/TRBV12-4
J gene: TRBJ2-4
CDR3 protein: CASSPAWIKNIQYF

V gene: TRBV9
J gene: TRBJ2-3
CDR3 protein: CASSAGTVQGWTDTQYF

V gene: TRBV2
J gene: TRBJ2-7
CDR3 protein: CASQPGLAGGGSSYEQYF

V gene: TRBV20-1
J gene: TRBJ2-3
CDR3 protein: CSVRPGSTDTQYF

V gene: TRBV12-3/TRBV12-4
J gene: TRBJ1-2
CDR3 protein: CASSFVDGWKYGYTF

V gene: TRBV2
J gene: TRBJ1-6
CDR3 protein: CARKPGTGQGPSPLHF

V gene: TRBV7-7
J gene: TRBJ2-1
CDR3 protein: CASSLSPSGRYNEQFF

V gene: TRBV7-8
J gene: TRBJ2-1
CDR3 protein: CASSLRFGLLGFF

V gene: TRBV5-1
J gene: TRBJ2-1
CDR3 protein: CASSFDSFGMAGRGEQFF

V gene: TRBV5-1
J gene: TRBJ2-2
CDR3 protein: CASSSGQGVNTGELFF

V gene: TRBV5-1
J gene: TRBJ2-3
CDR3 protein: CASSPIVGTQYF